The sequence of this T cell receptor (beta chain) was determined in a study of cytomegalovirus exposure and HLA in healthy donors (dated by TCRdb to about 2017). For the study in its entirety: According to an earlier analysis of several hundred of the donors, 150 million to 200 million T cells yielded some 120 million unique TCR beta sequences and approximately 300 Gb of sequence data. In the later analysis, no new phenotypic data were used to find candidate immune exposures; instead, reliance was placed on TCR beta sequences and their occurrence across donors. The study combined high-throughput TCR immunosequencing, statistical association of individual TCRs with disease status, and machine learning to predict cytomegalovirus infection status. The number of typed donors differed by locus: about 629-640 for A, B, C, DRB1 and DQB1; some 540 for DQA1; 606 for DPA1; and around 470 for DPB1. To study patterns of TCR occurrence, a later analysis re-analyzed previously published TCR beta repertoires from around 700 donors and added high-resolution HLA genotyping. The study aimed to test whether cataloging public T cell receptors could reveal signatures of past pathogen exposure. Of the roughly 420 genotyped donors, roughly 80% were placed in the genetic ancestry cluster associated with self-reported Caucasian donors. An early release covering roughly 640 HLA-typed donors comprised about 300 gigabases of sequencing data and roughly 86 million unique TCR sequences. In a later genetic analysis, genome-wide SNP genotypes for about three fifths of the roughly 670 donors were used, and that subset was treated as a discovery cohort. Donor age, sex, ethnicity and CMV serostatus were compiled alongside the repertoire data. Among a few hundred genotyped donors of the cohort, an average of roughly 240,000 unique TCR beta nucleotide sequences were sequenced per donor, 15% to 20% of them non-productive. Besides the first cohort of hundreds of subjects, a separate validation cohort made up of 95 to 150 different subjects was used. An earlier analysis of around 580 of the donors used high-throughput TCR beta sequencing to judge whether each TCR beta V gene segment behaved as functional or pseudogenic. Class I and class II HLA loci were covered by the typing at four-digit resolution. Because of strong linkage in the cohort, a handful of DR-DQ haplotypes were treated as single units for association and clustering. Every repertoire in the discovery cohort had been generated on one and the same sequencing platform. Using immunosequencing, the study profiled T cell repertoires from around 670 subjects and related those repertoires to cytomegalovirus serostatus. Paper-wide results and their limitations: In vitro tests confirmed that a few of the cytomegalovirus-associated TCR beta chains recognize cytomegalovirus antigens. A later genetic analysis associated a missense DCLRE1C variant with V-gene and J-gene trimming of TCR beta chains, and an independent cohort replicated the association. Cytomegalovirus status was reported to be diagnosed by the classifier with high specificity and sensitivity in both the original and validation cohorts. A total of 150 to 200 TCR beta chains were listed by the study as associated with cytomegalovirus. Assigning TCR associations to individual alleles was difficult when HLA alleles, especially DR and DQ, strongly co-occurred. A further reported finding was that TCR beta sequences accurately predicted the HLA-A and HLA-B alleles for most subjects in the first cohort. It was suggested by the authors that the approach could potentially be generalized to other disease states and immunological phenotypes. A later analysis reported that several top co-occurrence clusters appeared linked to parvovirus B19, influenza, CMV and Epstein-Barr virus. The cohort was sequenced for TCR beta chains only, and without alpha or paired-chain data the features that could be detected were limited. Immune exposure information for the cohort was limited to CMV serostatus. According to a later analysis, most CMV-associated TCR beta chains appeared to be HLA-restricted, and the HLA associations seemed to be driven largely by CMV exposure. According to a later analysis, TCR association rates differed among HLA loci, with DRB1 alleles showing the most associated TCRs and HLA-C alleles showing the fewest. Some IMGT-functional V segments, including TRBV6-2 and TRBV6-3, could not be told apart with the 87-base-pair reads, so those segments were excluded. The earlier analysis of 587 of the donors excluded roughly 16 rarely observed V segments, including chromosome 9 orphons, because counts were too low. Across donors, most TCR sequences were observed very rarely, whereas some public TCRs were present in many individuals. HLA typing was unavailable for some donors at each locus, so association tests used only the typed subset. An earlier analysis of 450 to 750 of the donors showed that most TCR beta V segments appeared in productive rearrangements either about 90% or about 30% of the time, which broadly matched IMGT annotations. In a later analysis, HLA-associated TCR beta chains showed more clonal expansion and lower generation probabilities than non-associated chains that were equally common. Correlated functional status among segregating V segments might reflect linkage disequilibrium, but an unknown experimental factor could not be ruled out. The sequencing pipeline was judged likely to have produced a cluster of highly shared sequence variants as a technical artifact. At a false discovery rate of 0.05, a later analysis linked 15,000 to 20,000 TCR beta sequences to specific HLA alleles. Compared with the approximately 670-donor mean, donors in an Asian-associated ancestry cluster had fewer N-insertions in productive TCRs, according to a later genetic analysis. The presence/absence analyses assumed that sequencing depth was roughly uniform across donors, and that assumption may not be true.

Concerning this clone itself: Its binding antigen is unknown. No base qualities exist here, and no much larger clone lies one base off it.

The cohort comprised fewer than 750 healthy bone marrow donors. At the time of sampling, every cohort member was nominally healthy, though immune exposures that went unrecorded were likely present. The donor tested CMV seronegative, placing the donor among the 350 or so seronegative members of the cohort. A peripheral blood sample was collected from each donor, and TCR beta sequencing was performed on peripheral blood mononuclear cells. The Qiagen DNeasy Blood Extraction Kit was used to extract genomic DNA from the blood cell samples. The CDR3, cysteine through phenylalanine, is 11 amino acids long. Of the read, only the CDR3 DNA is kept; its 33 bases are in frame from base 1. For CDR1 and CDR2, the germline V gene (reference sequence) lists MNHNY and SVGAGI. The junction carries 10 bases between V and J, which are trimmed by 6 bases and 8 bases respectively. Library prep was done by the immunoSEQ multiplex PCR assay. The multiplex PCR relied on a mix of 60 forward primers for TCR Vbeta segments and 13 reverse primers for TCR Jbeta segments. The CDR3 region of rearranged TCR beta genes was amplified from genomic DNA with a multiplex PCR assay. The Illumina HiSeq System was used to sequence the amplified TCR beta libraries as 87-base-pair reads. The paper's data handling went like this. A later analysis tallied roughly 80 million unique TCR beta chains across the approximately 670 repertoires, and 10 million to 11 million of those chains were shared by two or more donors. Raw reads were error-corrected and collapsed into unique sequences with a nearest-neighbor algorithm that merged closely related sequences to remove PCR and sequencing errors. To assign V, D and J gene segments, CDR3 sequences were aligned to IMGT reference sequences. Each retained sequence needed at least a six-nucleotide match to both a V gene segment and a J gene segment. Rearrangements were called productive when the CDR3 lacked stop codons and stayed in frame with V and J; all others were non-productive. CDR3 was defined by IMGT convention, running from the second conserved V-encoded cysteine to the conserved J-encoded phenylalanine. In an earlier analysis of approximately 590 of the donors, sequences lacking an unambiguous match to a single V gene segment were excluded. An earlier analysis of several hundred of the donors called V segments functional above 56.7% productive rearrangements and segregating when the between-donor standard deviation exceeded 5%. A statistical classification framework was built to diagnose cytomegalovirus status from the catalog of TCR beta chain sequences. A later analysis assigned V and J genes by comparing TCR nucleotide sequences with IMGT/GENE-DB human TR gene sequences. The TCRdist pipeline was used in a later analysis to assign CDR3 sequences and most-parsimonious VDJ recombination scenarios. In a later analysis, each TCR beta chain was defined by its CDR3 amino acid sequence together with its V-gene family, and reads lacking a unique V-gene family were excluded. As a way to deal with suspected cross-contamination and a sequencing artifact, a later analysis dropped roughly 620 nucleotide sequences that were highly shared and had low generation probability. In a later analysis, a clonal expansion index was calculated for each public chain from normalized within-repertoire ranks of inferred template counts. A later analysis computed generation probabilities with a VDJ recombination model fitted to out-of-frame rearrangements, and checked the results against IGoR. In a later analysis, hypergeometric tests were used to score TCR-TCR, TCR-HLA and TCR-CMV co-occurrence, with a repertoire-size bias correction applied to TCR pairs. In a later analysis, false discovery rates were estimated by permuting HLA or CMV assignments 20 times. In a later analysis, co-occurring TCRs were grouped with DBSCAN, and TCRdist sequence similarity was added when clustering was performed within HLA-allele-positive subsets. Co-occurrence clustering excluded repertoires with fewer than 30,000 or more than 120,000 public chains, plus five with anomalous nucleotide sharing. TCRdb provides this immuneACCESS table in a form limited to in-frame rearrangements. Some clones are lacking; in checked studies, under half of them reflect an unresolved V gene, and why the rest are absent is not known. Clone size and V and J calls were adopted from that table, with D and trimming inferred from the DNA. The sample table shows fewer than 200,000 clones, and around 77% are seen once. More than 2% of the sample belongs to the ten largest clones.

Material for sequencing was PBMCs. This clonotype was sampled from a man aged 60-69 years in good health and CMV-seronegative. Recombination joined TRBV6-6 with TRBJ1-2, with no confidently assigned D gene. The bases read TGTGCCAGCAGGCAACAATGGGGCTACACCTTC. Translated, this gives CASRQQWGYTF.